The rows below give T cell receptor beta chains drawn from one sample of a study of CXCR3-negative and CXCR3-positive naive CD8 T cells. TCRdb reprocessed the 5' RACE reads and keeps a single row for each CDR3 protein, giving no DNA. The specimen's table records around 60,000 distinct CDR3 sequences. Sample: naive CXCR3+ CD8+ T cells from blood. The source of these receptors is a human donor in good health. Some clones in this sample may be carry-over from other donors' samples. Each CDR3 is given with its conserved first and last residue. Each record gives: J gene, clone size, V gene, CDR3 protein. Only part of the rows carry a size: once, few, many, or a class if the clone is expanded.

>TRBJ2-1|NA|TRBV29-1
CSVEALAYNEQFF
>TRBJ2-7|NA|TRBV20-1
CSAASGISYEQYF
>TRBJ1-1|NA|TRBV20-1
CSASAPVVAEAFF
>TRBJ1-2|NA|TRBV29-1
CSVASGVGYTF
>TRBJ1-1|NA|TRBV7-9
CASSDARGLNTEAFF
>TRBJ1-2|NA|TRBV28
CASSFTMRQGMGYTF
>TRBJ2-7|NA|TRBV7-6
CASSSTRTETYEQYF
>TRBJ2-1|NA|TRBV4-3
CASSQDSGVSYNEQFF
>TRBJ2-5|NA|TRBV6-1
CASSEAGPGGAETQYF
>TRBJ2-2|NA|TRBV7-7
CASSPLAGPNTGELFF
>TRBJ1-3|NA|TRBV4-2
CASSQVVGQAYLSGNTIYF
>TRBJ2-7|NA|TRBV3-1
CASSQELGQGSYEQYF
>TRBJ2-7|NA|TRBV7-6
CASSSLGRGVSYEQYF
>TRBJ2-7|NA|TRBV6-2/TRBV6-3
CASSYDGGAYEQYF
>TRBJ1-1|NA|TRBV10-3
CAISPQGSTEAFF
>TRBJ2-7|NA|TRBV5-4
CASSLVPGRDEQYF
>TRBJ2-1|NA|TRBV15
CATSRGAQYNEQFF
>TRBJ2-7|NA|TRBV20-1
CSARVNPGGYEQYF
>TRBJ2-7|NA|TRBV6-2/TRBV6-3
CASSSGISYEQYF
>TRBJ2-3|NA|TRBV28
CASRGYFAETGVLTDTQYF
>TRBJ2-7|NA|TRBV21-1
CASKPLGSGNLEQYF
>TRBJ2-6|NA|TRBV29-1
CSVERFNSGANVLTF
>TRBJ1-2|NA|TRBV12-3/TRBV12-4
CASSFLLVTNYGYTF
>TRBJ2-5|NA|TRBV7-9
CASSLASTGAQYF
>TRBJ1-5|NA|TRBV6-2/TRBV6-3
CASSFRRGQGDQPQHF
>TRBJ2-3|NA|TRBV19
CASSTRTSTDTQYF
>TRBJ1-5|NA|TRBV12-3/TRBV12-4
CASSRTGYNQPQHF
>TRBJ1-1|NA|TRBV29-1
CSARTGPNTEAFF
>TRBJ2-2|NA|TRBV7-9
CASSPPGAGELFF
>TRBJ1-5|medium-sized|TRBV5-5
CASSLGSPQPQHF
>TRBJ1-1|NA|TRBV10-3
CAISKLESPEAFF
>TRBJ2-3|NA|TRBV7-3
CASSFEVGDTQYF
>TRBJ2-2|NA|TRBV19
CAISTGGGELFF
>TRBJ2-7|NA|TRBV9
CASSVGGSYEQYF
>TRBJ1-1|NA|TRBV4-3
CASSQDRDRGTEAFF
>TRBJ2-1|NA|TRBV19
CASSVPGLVRNEQFF
>TRBJ2-7|NA|TRBV3-1
CASSQPAGIFYEQYF
>TRBJ1-5|NA|TRBV12-3/TRBV12-4
CASSLRGGNSNQPQHF
>TRBJ1-6|NA|TRBV28
CASSQGTADNSPLHF
>TRBJ1-5|NA|TRBV29-1
CSVEDPDRPSQPQHF
>TRBJ1-5|NA|TRBV7-6
CASSPWGSNQPQHF
>TRBJ2-5|NA|TRBV20-1
CSASARAAQETQYF
>TRBJ2-7|NA|TRBV21-1
CASSRGTGKFSEQYF
>TRBJ2-7|NA|TRBV29-1
CSVDSGTESYEQYF
>TRBJ1-2|NA|TRBV12-3/TRBV12-4
CASRGEGALVNGYTF
>TRBJ2-1|NA|TRBV7-3
CVSSLGLAGGTYNEQFF
>TRBJ2-7|NA|TRBV15
CATSSPSTASPYEQYF
>TRBJ2-5|NA|TRBV4-3
CASSQDFGLAGVETQYF
>TRBJ2-3|NA|TRBV4-3
CASSQFRGTDTQYF
>TRBJ2-7|NA|TRBV10-3
CAISEVWDTHYEQYF
>TRBJ2-1|NA|TRBV20-1
CSASGEVEEQFF
>TRBJ1-1|NA|TRBV12-3/TRBV12-4
CASSPTGEVGEAFF
>TRBJ1-6|NA|TRBV5-5
CASSLGGTPGAPPHF
>TRBJ1-1|NA|TRBV10-3
CAISQPGGTPEAFF
>TRBJ2-7|NA|TRBV20-1
CSASPFDRGENYEQYF
>TRBJ2-7|NA|TRBV29-1
CSVDPTGRRSSYEQYF
>TRBJ2-7|NA|TRBV29-1
CSARTSSYEQYF
>TRBJ1-6|NA|TRBV4-3
CASSQDRLALNSPLHF
>TRBJ2-7|NA|TRBV20-1
CSARRPNSYEQYF